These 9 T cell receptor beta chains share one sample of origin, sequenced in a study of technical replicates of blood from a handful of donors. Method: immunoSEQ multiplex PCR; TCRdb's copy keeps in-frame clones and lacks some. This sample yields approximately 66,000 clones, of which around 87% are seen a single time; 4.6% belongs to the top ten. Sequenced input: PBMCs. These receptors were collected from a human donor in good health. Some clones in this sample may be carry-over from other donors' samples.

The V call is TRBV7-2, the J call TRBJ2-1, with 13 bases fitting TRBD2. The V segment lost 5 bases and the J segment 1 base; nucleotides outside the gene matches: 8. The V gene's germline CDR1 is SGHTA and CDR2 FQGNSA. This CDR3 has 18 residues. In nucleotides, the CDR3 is TGTGCCAGCAGCCTAAGACTAGCGGGAGGTAGGTCCTACAATGAGCAGTTCTTC. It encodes CASSLRLAGGRSYNEQFF.

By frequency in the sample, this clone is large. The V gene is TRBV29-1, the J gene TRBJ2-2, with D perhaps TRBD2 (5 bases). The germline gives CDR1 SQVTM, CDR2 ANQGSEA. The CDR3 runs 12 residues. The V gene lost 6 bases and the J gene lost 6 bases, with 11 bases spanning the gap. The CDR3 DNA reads TGCAGCGTATTTACCGGGGCCGGGGAGCTGTTTTTT. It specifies CSVFTGAGELFF.

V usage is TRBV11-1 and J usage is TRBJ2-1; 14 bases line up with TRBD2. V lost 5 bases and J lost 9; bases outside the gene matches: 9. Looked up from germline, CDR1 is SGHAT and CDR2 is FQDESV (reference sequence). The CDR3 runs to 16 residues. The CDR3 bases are TGTGCCAGCAGCATTTCCGGGACTAGCGGGAGATCTGAGCAGTTCTTC. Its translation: CASSISGTSGRSEQFF.

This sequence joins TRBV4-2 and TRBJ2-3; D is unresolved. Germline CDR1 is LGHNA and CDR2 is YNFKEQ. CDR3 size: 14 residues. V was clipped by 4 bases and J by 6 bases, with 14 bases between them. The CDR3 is CASSPQAHRDTQYF. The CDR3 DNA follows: TGTGCCAGCAGCCCCCAAGCCCACCGGGATACGCAGTATTTT.

The CDR3 bases are TGCGCCAGCAGCTCGACCGGAGATCCGAGCACAGATACGCAGTATTTT. It specifies CASSSTGDPSTDTQYF. V and J are TRBV5-1 and TRBJ2-3; unclear D gene. V dropped 3 bases and J dropped 0 bases, with 14 bases sitting between them. Germline CDR1 reads SGHRS; CDR2 reads YFSETQ. This CDR3 region has 16 residues.

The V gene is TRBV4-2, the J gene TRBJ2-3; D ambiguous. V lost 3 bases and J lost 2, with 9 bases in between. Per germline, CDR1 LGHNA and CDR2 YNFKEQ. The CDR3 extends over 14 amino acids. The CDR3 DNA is TGTGCCAGCAGCCAGGGCGAGCCCACAGATACGCAGTATTTT. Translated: CASSQGEPTDTQYF.

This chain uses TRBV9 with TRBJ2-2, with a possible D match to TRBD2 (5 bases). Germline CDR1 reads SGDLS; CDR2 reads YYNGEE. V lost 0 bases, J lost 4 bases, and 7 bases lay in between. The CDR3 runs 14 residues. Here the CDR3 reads CASSVAGSTGELFF. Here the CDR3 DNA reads TGTGCCAGCAGCGTAGCGGGAAGCACCGGGGAGCTGTTTTTT.

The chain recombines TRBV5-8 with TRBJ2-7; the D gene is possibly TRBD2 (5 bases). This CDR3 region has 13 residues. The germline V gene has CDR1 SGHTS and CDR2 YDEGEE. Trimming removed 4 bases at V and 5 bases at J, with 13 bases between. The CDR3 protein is CASSPEALDEQYF. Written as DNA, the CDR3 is TGTGCCAGCAGCCCGGAGGCCCTCGACGAGCAGTACTTC.

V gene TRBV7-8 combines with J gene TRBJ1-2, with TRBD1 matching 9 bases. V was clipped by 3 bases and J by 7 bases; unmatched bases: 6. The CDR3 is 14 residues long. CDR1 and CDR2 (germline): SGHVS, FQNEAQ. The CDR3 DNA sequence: TGTGCCAGCAGCTTGGGACAGGGAATGGGTGGCTACACCTTC. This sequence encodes CASSLGQGMGGYTF.